This TCR beta chain was documented in a study of T cells in Graves' hyperthyroidism and ophthalmopathy (dated by TCRdb to about 2019). For the wider study: Peripheral blood samples were taken at the time of initial diagnosis, prior to any treatment. A discovery cohort of around 98 patients, about 40 with Graves' ophthalmopathy and about 60 with stable Graves' hyperthyroidism, was used to find distinguishing TCR V-J signatures. Prospective prediction of ophthalmopathy was tested in an independent validation cohort consisting of some 20 hyperthyroidism patients and about 17 patients who later progressed to ophthalmopathy. The 100 discovery patients were randomly divided into training and test sets at a 7:3 ratio. In addition, the study compared T-cell repertoires in thyroid tissue and in blood from several Graves' hyperthyroidism patients. After sampling, hyperthyroidism patients received methimazole starting at 30 mg daily, and ophthalmopathy patients received high-dose intravenous methylprednisolone. According to the paper, TCR Vbeta CDR3 sequencing was carried out on approximately 140 peripheral blood samples, which came from under 50 ophthalmopathy, under 85 hyperthyroidism and about 17 progressor patients. The paper as a whole reports these results and caveats: No statistical method was used to set the sample size in advance, and investigators knew the group allocation. Ophthalmopathy was separated from stable hyperthyroidism by a 13 V-J signature model, with around 90% sensitivity and approximately 84% specificity obtained in cross-validation and 80%/75% obtained in testing. In validation, progression to ophthalmopathy was predicted by the model with about 70% sensitivity and 72% to 85% specificity, a median of approximately 6.5 months before onset. Most expanded thyroid clonotypes (frequency above 0.001) were also found in blood, which suggests that blood repertoires may mirror thyroid immune responses.

This clonotype was seen at least ten times. No antigen is known for it. Per-base qualities were not stored, and no clone one base away is much larger. TCR beta CDR3 regions were amplified from RNA transcripts. A first-round RT-PCR of the TCR CDR3 used the HTBI primer set with the Qiagen OneStep RT-PCR kit. The libraries were constructed in a second round of multiplex PCR and then size-selected and purified. Sequencing of the libraries was done on an Illumina HiSeq2000 using paired-end 100 bp reads. The authors' analysis ran thus. SOAPnuke was used to process the raw data, removing reads that contained adapters or uncalled bases, had a mean Phred below 15, or lacked an exact match to the constant primer or identifier. High-quality paired reads were merged using COPE v1.2.5, and each unique nucleotide sequence was defined as a clonotype. Clonotypes were aligned to IMGT TRBV, TRBD and TRBJ reference segments using MiTCR v1.1. Only V-J combinations with frequency above 0.0001, covering 98% to 99.2% of repertoires, were analysed. A TCS score was defined as the ratio of F50 (clonal expansion) to E x V (chaos), with BLOSUM62-based TCRdist applied between CDR3 peptides within each V-J. Welch's t-statistics and random forest reduced fewer than 600 V-J features to roughly 13, which were used in a naive Bayes classifier (R e1071). Thyroid-blood repertoire similarity was quantified with the Morisita-Horn index. Clones were called with MiXCR by TCRdb after fastp trimmed the public reads at Q25, and only in-frame beta chains were retained. Entries are consolidated by CDR3 protein sequence, retaining the most common genes and DNA. It is TCRdb's table, rather than the study itself, that gives the V and J calls and clone size. Here the sample has about 840,000 distinct CDR3 sequences; 35% to 40% occur a single time. About 9% of the sample lies in the top ten.

Stable Graves' hyperthyroidism was defined as no progression to ophthalmopathy during 18 months of follow-up. Hyperthyroidism patients were newly diagnosed, with disease duration under 2 months, and aged 18 to 65 years. Any patient with an uncontrolled infection, another autoimmune disease, pregnancy or lactation was excluded. Clinical symptoms, serum thyroxine and TRAb, thyroid ultrasound, and orbital computed tomography formed the basis for the diagnoses. PBMCs were isolated from about 10 ml of fresh peripheral blood by Ficoll-Paque density gradient centrifugation. Trizol reagent was used to extract total RNA, and RNA quality was then checked on an Agilent 2100 Bioanalyzer. Cut back by 1 base and 5 bases, the V and J ends lie 12 bases apart. From cysteine to phenylalanine, the CDR3 is 14 amino acids long. The CDR3 DNA has 42 bases and is translated from base 1. For CDR1 and CDR2, the germline V gene lists SNHLY and FYNNEI.

Sequenced: blood. This chain joins TRBV2 to TRBJ2-7; the D gene is not confidently resolved. The receptor was isolated from a young man with Graves' hyperthyroidism. The nucleotide sequence reads as follows: TGTGCCAGCAGTGAAGTCCCCGAGTCCCACGAGCAGTACTTC. Its product reads: CASSEVPESHEQYF.